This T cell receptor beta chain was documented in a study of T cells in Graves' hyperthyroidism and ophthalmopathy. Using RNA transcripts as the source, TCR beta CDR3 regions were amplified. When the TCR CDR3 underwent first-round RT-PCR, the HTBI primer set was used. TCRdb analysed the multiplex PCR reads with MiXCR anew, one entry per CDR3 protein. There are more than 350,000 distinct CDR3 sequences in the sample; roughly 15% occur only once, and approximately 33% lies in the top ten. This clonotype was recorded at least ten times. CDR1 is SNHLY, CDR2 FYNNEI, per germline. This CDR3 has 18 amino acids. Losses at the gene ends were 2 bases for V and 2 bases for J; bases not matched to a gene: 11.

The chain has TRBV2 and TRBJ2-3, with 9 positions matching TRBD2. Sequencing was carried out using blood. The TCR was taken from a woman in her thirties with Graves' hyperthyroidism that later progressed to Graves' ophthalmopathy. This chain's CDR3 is CASSETTLAGGVTDTQYF. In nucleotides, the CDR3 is TGTGCCAGCAGTGAAACGACTTTGGCGGGAGGGGTCACAGATACGCAGTATTTT.